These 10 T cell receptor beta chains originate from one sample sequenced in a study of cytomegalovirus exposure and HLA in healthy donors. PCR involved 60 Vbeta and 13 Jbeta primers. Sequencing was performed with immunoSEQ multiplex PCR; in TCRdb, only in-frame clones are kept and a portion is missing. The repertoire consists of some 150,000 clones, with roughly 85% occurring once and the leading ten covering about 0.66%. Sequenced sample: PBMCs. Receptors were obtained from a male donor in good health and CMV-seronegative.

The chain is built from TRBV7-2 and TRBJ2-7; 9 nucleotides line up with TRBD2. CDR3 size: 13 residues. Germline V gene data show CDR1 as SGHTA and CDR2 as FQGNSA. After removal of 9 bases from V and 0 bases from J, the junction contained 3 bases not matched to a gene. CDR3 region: CARGSGSSYEQYF. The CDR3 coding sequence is TGTGCCAGGGGTAGCGGGAGCTCCTACGAGCAGTACTTC.

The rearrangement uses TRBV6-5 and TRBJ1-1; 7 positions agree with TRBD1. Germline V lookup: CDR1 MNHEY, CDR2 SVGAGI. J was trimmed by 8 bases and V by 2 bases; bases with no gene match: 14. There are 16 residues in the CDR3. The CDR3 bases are TGTGCCAGCAGTTACCCGTGGCCGGGACAGATGACAGAAGCTTTCTTT. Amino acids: CASSYPWPGQMTEAFF.

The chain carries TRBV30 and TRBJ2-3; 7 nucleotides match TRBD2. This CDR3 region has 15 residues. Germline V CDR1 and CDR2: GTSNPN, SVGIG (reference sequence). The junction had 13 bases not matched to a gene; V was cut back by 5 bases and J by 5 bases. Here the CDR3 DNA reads TGTGCCTGGGGGGCCGGGACTAACGTTGTAGATACGCAGTATTTT. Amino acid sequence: CAWGAGTNVVDTQYF.

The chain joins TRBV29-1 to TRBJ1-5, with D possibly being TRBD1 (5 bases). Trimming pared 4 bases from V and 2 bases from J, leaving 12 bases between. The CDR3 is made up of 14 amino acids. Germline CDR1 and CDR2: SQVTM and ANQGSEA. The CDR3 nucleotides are TGCAGCGTTGGGCCCAGGGAAGGCAATCAGCCCCAGCATTTT. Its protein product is CSVGPREGNQPQHF.

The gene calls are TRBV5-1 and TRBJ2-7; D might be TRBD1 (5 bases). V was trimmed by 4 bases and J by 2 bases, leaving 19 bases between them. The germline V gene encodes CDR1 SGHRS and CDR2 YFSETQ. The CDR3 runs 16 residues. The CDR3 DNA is TGCGCCAGCAGCCGCGTAATCAGGGCCGAGCCCTACGAGCAGTACTTC. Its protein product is CASSRVIRAEPYEQYF.

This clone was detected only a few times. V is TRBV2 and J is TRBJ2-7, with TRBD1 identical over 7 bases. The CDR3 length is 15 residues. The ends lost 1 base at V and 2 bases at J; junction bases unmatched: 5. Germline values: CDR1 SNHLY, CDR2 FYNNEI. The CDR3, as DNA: TGTGCCAGCAGTGAAGGGGCAGGGGGAGCCTACGAGCAGTACTTC. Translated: CASSEGAGGAYEQYF. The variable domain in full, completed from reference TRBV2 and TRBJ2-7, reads EPEVTQTPSHQVTQMGQEVILRCVPISNHLYFYWYRQILGQKVEFLVSFYNNEISEKSEIFDDQFSVERPDGSNFTLKIRSTKLEDSAMYFCASSEGAGGAYEQYFGPGTRLTVT.

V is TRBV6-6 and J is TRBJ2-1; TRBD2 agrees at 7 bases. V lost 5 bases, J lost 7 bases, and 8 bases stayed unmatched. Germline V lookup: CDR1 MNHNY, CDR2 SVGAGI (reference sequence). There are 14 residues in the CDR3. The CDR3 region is CASSPGGTRNEQFF. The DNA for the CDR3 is TGTGCCAGCAGTCCCGGGGGGACGCGGAATGAGCAGTTCTTC.

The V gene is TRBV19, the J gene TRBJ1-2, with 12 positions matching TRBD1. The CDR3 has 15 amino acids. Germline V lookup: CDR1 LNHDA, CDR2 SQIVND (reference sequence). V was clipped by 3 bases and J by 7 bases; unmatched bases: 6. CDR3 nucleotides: TGTGCCAGTAGTATGTCGGGACAGGGGGCTTCTGGCTACACCTTC. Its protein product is CASSMSGQGASGYTF.

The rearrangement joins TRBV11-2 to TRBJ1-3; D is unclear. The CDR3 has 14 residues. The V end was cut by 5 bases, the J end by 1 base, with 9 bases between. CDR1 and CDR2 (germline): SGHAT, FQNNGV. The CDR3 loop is CASSAQLSGNTIYF. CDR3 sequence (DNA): TGTGCCAGCAGCGCACAGCTTTCTGGAAACACCATATATTTT.

In DNA, the CDR3 is TGTGCCAGTAGTATCCGAGGGTACTACGAGCAGTACTTC. It specifies CASSIRGYYEQYF. The chain combines TRBV19 with TRBJ2-7; the D gene is possibly TRBD2 (5 bases). Between the trimmed V and J ends, which lost 3 bases and 3 bases, there was a span of 9 bases. The CDR3 has 13 amino acids. Germline values: CDR1 LNHDA, CDR2 SQIVND (reference sequence).